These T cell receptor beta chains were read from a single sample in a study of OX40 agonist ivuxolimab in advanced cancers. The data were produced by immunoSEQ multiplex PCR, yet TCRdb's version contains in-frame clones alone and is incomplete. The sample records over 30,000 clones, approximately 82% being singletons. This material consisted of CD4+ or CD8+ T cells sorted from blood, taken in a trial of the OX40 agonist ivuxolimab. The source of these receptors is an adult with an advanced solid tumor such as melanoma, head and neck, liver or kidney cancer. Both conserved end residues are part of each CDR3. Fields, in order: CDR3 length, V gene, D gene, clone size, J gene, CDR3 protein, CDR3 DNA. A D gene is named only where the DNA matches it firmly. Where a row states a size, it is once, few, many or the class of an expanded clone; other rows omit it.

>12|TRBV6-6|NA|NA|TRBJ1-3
CASSYSGNTIYF
TGTGCCAGCAGTTACTCTGGAAACACCATATATTTT
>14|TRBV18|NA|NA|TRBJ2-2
CASSPNSNTGELFF
TGTGCCAGCTCACCAAATAGTAACACCGGGGAGCTGTTTTTT
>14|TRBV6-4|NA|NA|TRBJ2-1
CASSDSPTINEQFF
TGTGCCAGCAGTGACTCCCCGACTATAAATGAGCAGTTCTTC
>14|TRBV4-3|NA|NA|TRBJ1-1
CASSQAFWGAEAFF
TGCGCCAGCAGCCAAGCTTTTTGGGGAGCTGAAGCTTTCTTT
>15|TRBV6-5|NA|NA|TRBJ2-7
CASSPTLDSPGEQYF
TGTGCCAGCAGCCCTACCCTGGACAGCCCGGGGGAGCAGTACTTC
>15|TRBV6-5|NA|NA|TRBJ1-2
CASSYGRVGFYGYTF
TGTGCCAGCAGTTATGGGCGTGTGGGTTTCTATGGCTACACCTTC
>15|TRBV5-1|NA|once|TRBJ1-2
CASSLEGAGRSGYTF
TGCGCCAGCAGCTTGGAAGGGGCAGGACGAAGTGGCTACACCTTC
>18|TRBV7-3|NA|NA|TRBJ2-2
CASSLVGPQHANTGELFF
TGTGCCAGCAGCTTAGTAGGGCCCCAACACGCGAACACCGGGGAGCTGTTTTTT
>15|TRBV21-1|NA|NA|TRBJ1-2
CASSKGGRGNYGYTF
TGTGCCAGCAGCAAGGGAGGCAGGGGTAACTATGGCTACACCTTC
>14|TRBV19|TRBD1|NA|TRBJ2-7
CASSNEQGGYEQYF
TGTGCCAGTAGTAACGAACAGGGGGGCTACGAGCAGTACTTC
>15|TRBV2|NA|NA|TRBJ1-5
CASRSAVKPNQPQHF
TGTGCCAGCCGCTCAGCCGTGAAACCCAATCAGCCCCAGCATTTT
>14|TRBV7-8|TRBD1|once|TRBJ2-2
CASSSHGQVGELFF
TGTGCCAGCAGCTCGCACGGACAGGTTGGGGAGCTGTTTTTT
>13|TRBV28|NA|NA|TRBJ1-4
CASSSRRYEKLFF
TGTGCCAGCAGTTCCCGGAGGTATGAAAAACTGTTTTTT
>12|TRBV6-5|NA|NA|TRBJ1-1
CASRGLGKEAFF
TGTGCCAGCAGGGGCCTAGGGAAGGAGGCTTTCTTT
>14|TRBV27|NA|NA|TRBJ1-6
CASRMGRGNSPLHF
TGTGCCAGCAGGATGGGCAGGGGAAATTCACCCCTCCACTTT
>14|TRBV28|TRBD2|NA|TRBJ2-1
CLTGGASSYNEQFF
TGTCTCACCGGGGGGGCGAGCTCCTACAATGAGCAGTTCTTC
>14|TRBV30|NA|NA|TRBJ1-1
CAWSNGRMNTEAFF
TGTGCCTGGAGCAATGGACGGATGAACACTGAAGCTTTCTTT
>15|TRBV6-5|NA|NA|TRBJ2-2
CASSRSQGDTGELFF
TGTGCCAGCAGTCGGTCCCAAGGGGACACCGGGGAGCTGTTTTTT
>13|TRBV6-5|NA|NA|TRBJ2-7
CATVGRVSYEQYF
TGTGCCACCGTGGGCCGCGTATCCTACGAGCAGTACTTC
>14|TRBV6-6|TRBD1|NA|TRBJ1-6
CASSFRQGNSPLHF
TGTGCCAGCAGTTTTCGACAGGGAAATTCACCCCTCCACTTT
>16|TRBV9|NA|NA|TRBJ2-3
CASSVVHWASTDTQYF
TGTGCCAGCAGCGTAGTCCATTGGGCGAGCACAGATACGCAGTATTTT
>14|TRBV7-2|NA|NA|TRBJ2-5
CASSPLGGQETQYF
TGTGCCAGCAGCCCGTTGGGGGGCCAGGAGACCCAGTACTTC
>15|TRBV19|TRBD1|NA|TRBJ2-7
CASSIVRGQSYEQYF
TGTGCCAGTAGTATAGTAAGGGGACAGTCCTACGAGCAGTACTTC
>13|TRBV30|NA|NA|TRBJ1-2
CAWSLGGPYGYTF
TGTGCCTGGAGTTTAGGGGGGCCATATGGCTACACCTTC
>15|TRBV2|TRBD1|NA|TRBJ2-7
CASSLVHPGQGKKYF
TGTGCCAGCAGTTTAGTGCATCCGGGACAGGGGAAGAAGTACTTC
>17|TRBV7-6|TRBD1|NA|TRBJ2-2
CASSLRRPGGHTGELFF
TGTGCCAGCAGCTTAAGACGACCAGGGGGCCACACCGGGGAGCTGTTTTTT
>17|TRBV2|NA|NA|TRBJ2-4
CASSEALFGGAKNIQYF
TGTGCCAGCAGTGAAGCGCTTTTTGGGGGTGCCAAAAACATTCAGTACTTC
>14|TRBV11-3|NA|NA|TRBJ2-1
CASSLEGGAGEQFF
TGTGCCAGCAGCTTAGAAGGGGGGGCAGGTGAGCAGTTCTTC
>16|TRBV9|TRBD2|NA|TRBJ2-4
CASSVDVTSQKNIQYF
TGTGCCAGCAGCGTAGATGTGACTAGCCAGAAAAACATTCAGTACTTC
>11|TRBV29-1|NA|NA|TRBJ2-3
CSVGDGDTQYF
TGCAGCGTTGGAGATGGAGATACGCAGTATTTT
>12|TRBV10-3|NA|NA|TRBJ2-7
CATRPDGYEQYF
TGTGCCACTCGGCCCGATGGCTACGAGCAGTACTTC
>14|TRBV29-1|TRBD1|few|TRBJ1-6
CSVEVAGGGSPLHF
TGCAGCGTTGAAGTGGCAGGGGGCGGGTCACCCCTCCACTTT
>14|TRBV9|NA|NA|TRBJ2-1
CASSLNPLVNEQFF
TGTGCCAGCAGCCTTAACCCGCTGGTCAATGAGCAGTTCTTC
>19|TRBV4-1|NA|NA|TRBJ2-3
CASSQDGKGVLAGGGTQYF
TGCGCCAGCAGCCAAGATGGGAAGGGGGTTTTAGCGGGCGGGGGTACGCAGTATTTT
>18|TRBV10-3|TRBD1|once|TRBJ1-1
CANNNSGQGSIMNTEAFF
TGTGCCAACAACAACTCGGGACAGGGGTCGATCATGAACACTGAAGCTTTCTTT
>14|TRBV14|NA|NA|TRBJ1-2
CASSQAYGLGGYTF
TGTGCCAGCAGCCAAGCGTACGGGCTGGGGGGCTACACCTTC
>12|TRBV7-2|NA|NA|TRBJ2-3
CASSQVSDTQYF
TGTGCCAGCAGCCAAGTCTCAGATACGCAGTATTTT
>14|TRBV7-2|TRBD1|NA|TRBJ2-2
CASSLTGLAGELFF
TGTGCCAGCAGCTTGACAGGGTTGGCCGGGGAGCTGTTTTTT
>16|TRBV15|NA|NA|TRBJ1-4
CATSRDLGGSNEKLFF
TGTGCCACCAGCAGAGATTTGGGAGGTTCAAATGAAAAACTGTTTTTT
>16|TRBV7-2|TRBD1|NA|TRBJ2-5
CASSLAGTGGQETQYF
TGTGCCAGCAGCTTAGCCGGGACAGGGGGACAAGAGACCCAGTACTTC
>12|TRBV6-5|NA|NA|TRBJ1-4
CASSGPKEKLFF
TGTGCCAGCAGTGGACCCAAAGAAAAACTGTTTTTT
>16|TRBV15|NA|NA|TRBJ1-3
CATSRSPGNSGNTIYF
TGTGCCACCAGCAGATCCCCAGGGAACTCTGGAAACACCATATATTTT
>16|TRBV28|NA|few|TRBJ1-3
CASSLRQTHTGNTIYF
TGTGCCAGCAGTTTAAGACAGACACATACTGGAAACACCATATATTTT
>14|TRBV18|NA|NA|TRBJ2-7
CASSPGVERSEQYF
TGTGCCAGCTCACCGGGGGTTGAAAGGTCCGAGCAGTACTTC
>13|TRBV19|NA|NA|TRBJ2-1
CASSIGYRDEQFF
TGTGCCAGTAGTATAGGGTACAGGGATGAGCAGTTCTTC
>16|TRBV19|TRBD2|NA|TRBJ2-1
CASSRRTSGGPNEQFF
TGTGCCAGTAGTAGGAGGACTAGCGGGGGTCCCAATGAGCAGTTCTTC
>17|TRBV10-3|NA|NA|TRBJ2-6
CAIKERAGGSGANVLTF
TGTGCCATCAAGGAGAGGGCTGGGGGCTCTGGGGCCAACGTCCTGACTTTC
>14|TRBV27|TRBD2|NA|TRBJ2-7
CASSQTSEAYEQYF
TGTGCCAGCAGTCAGACTAGCGAGGCTTATGAGCAGTACTTC
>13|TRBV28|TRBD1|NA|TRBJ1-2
CASSSGTVRGYTF
TGTGCCAGCAGTTCGGGGACAGTACGGGGCTACACCTTC
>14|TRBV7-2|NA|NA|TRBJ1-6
CASSLDPRSSPLHF
TGTGCCAGCAGCTTAGACCCGAGAAGTTCACCCCTCCACTTT